Below, 25 T cell receptor beta chains from the same sample are listed, as sequenced in a study of blood T cells in healthy people across ages. Together with a sample-barcoded 5' primer, a J-beta primer mix was included in a second PCR lasting about 6 to 11 cycles. TCRdb passed the 5' RACE reads through MiXCR, listing each CDR3 protein once. Counted here are fewer than 900,000 distinct CDR3 sequences, 36% occurring once; the ten biggest clones make up 10% to 15%. The sequenced material came from blood. These receptors all come from a man younger than 35 in good health.

This clonotype was counted only a few times. The rearrangement uses TRBV6-2 or TRBV6-3 and TRBJ1-4; 8 bases are shared with TRBD1. The CDR3 consists of 18 residues. V shed 2 bases, J shed 3 bases, and the junction held 11 bases outside the gene matches. Germline V gene lookup returns CDR1 MNHEY and CDR2 SVGEGT. The CDR3 sequence is CASSYPGWQGASNEKLFF. The CDR3 coding sequence is TGTGCCAGCAGTTACCCTGGTTGGCAGGGGGCGTCTAATGAAAAACTGTTTTTT.

In the case of this clonotype: One end of the junction fails to match germline, which may point to a read error. CDR3 amino acids: CARSLGLGRRNTEAFF. CDR3 in DNA: TGCGCCCGCAGCTTGGGGTTGGGTAGGCGAAACACTGAAGCTTTCTTT. The rearrangement joins TRBV5-1 to TRBJ1-1; no firm D call. The germline gives CDR1 SGHRS, CDR2 YFSETQ. This CDR3 has 16 residues.

In this sample, this clonotype turned up a few times. V gene TRBV6-5 combines with J gene TRBJ2-7; TRBD1 might be the D (6 bases). The germline gives CDR1 MNHEY, CDR2 SVGAGI. The CDR3 length is 15 residues. Between the trimmed V and J ends, which lost 6 bases and 1 base, there was a span of 16 bases. CDR3 DNA: TGTGCCAGCAGCTCCACAGGGTGGTTATCCTACGAGCAGTACTTC. Encoded protein: CASSSTGWLSYEQYF.

This clonotype was seen only a few times. The rearrangement uses TRBV2 and TRBJ1-5; D gene ambiguous. Germline V lookup: CDR1 SNHLY, CDR2 FYNNEI. CDR3 length equals 13 residues. Trimming cost V 6 bases and J 2 bases, with 8 bases left between them. CDR3 sequence reads: CASRVSRNQPQHF. The CDR3 region has the DNA TGTGCCAGCAGGGTGAGTCGCAATCAGCCCCAGCATTTT.

This clonotype was recorded many times. V usage is TRBV7-9 and J usage is TRBJ1-5; no firm D call. This CDR3 has 12 residues. Between the trimmed V and J ends, which lost 1 base and 5 bases, there was a span of 3 bases. The germline CDR1 and CDR2 sequences are SEHNR and FQNEAQ (reference sequence). CDR3 bases: TGTGCCAGCAGCTTAGTGGATCAGCCCCAGCATTTT. Translation gives CASSLVDQPQHF. Based on the CDR3 plus reference TRBV7-9 and TRBJ1-5, the full variable domain is DTGVSQNPRHKITKRGQNVTFRCDPISEHNRLYWYRQTLGQGPEFLTYFQNEAQLEKSRLLSDRFSAERPKGSFSTLEIQRTEQGDSAMYLCASSLVDQPQHFGDGTRLSIL.

This clonotype appeared many times. J is TRBJ2-1 and V is TRBV2, with 12 bases lining up with TRBD2. V trimming: 5 bases; J trimming: 6 bases; junction bases outside the gene matches: 8. Germline loops: CDR1 SNHLY, CDR2 FYNNEI. This CDR3 region has 16 residues. CDR3 sequence: CASSPWTSGEGNEQFF. The CDR3 DNA sequence: TGTGCCAGCAGTCCTTGGACTAGCGGGGAAGGCAATGAGCAGTTCTTC.

This clonotype was seen only a few times. The chain recombines TRBV7-8 with TRBJ1-6; tentatively, D is TRBD1 (5 bases). Germline V gene lookup returns CDR1 SGHVS and CDR2 FQNEAQ. V shed 4 bases and J shed 2 bases, with 9 bases lying between them. This CDR3 has 15 amino acids. The CDR3 region has the DNA TGTGCCAGCAGCTCCAGGGTTCCCTATAATTCACCCCTCCACTTT. Its protein is CASSSRVPYNSPLHF.

The V gene is TRBV12-3 or TRBV12-4, the J gene TRBJ2-7, with 7 positions matching TRBD1. Trimming took 3 bases from V and 9 from J; bases not matched to a gene: 8. This CDR3 has 13 amino acids. This chain's CDR3 is CASSFGRGIGQYF. The CDR3 DNA reads as TGTGCCAGCAGTTTTGGCAGGGGGATTGGGCAGTACTTC.

A few counts support this clonotype. The V call is TRBV7-9, the J call TRBJ2-1; 7 nucleotides agree with TRBD1. Germline trimming cut 5 bases from V and 4 bases from J; bases unmatched to any gene: 8. The CDR3 contains 15 residues. The germline V gene encodes CDR1 SEHNR and CDR2 FQNEAQ (reference sequence). The CDR3 is CASSKRQGPYNEQFF. CDR3 in DNA: TGTGCCAGCAGCAAAAGACAGGGACCATACAATGAGCAGTTCTTC.

This chain connects TRBV7-9 to TRBJ2-2; TRBD1 matches 7 bases. V lost 5 bases, J lost 0 bases, and 6 bases stayed unmatched. Germline CDR1 reads SEHNR; CDR2 reads FQNEAQ (reference sequence). The CDR3 contains 16 residues. The CDR3 sequence: CASSPPGTANTGELFF. The CDR3 region has the DNA TGTGCCAGCAGCCCCCCAGGGACAGCGAACACCGGGGAGCTGTTTTTT.

The V call is TRBV2, the J call TRBJ2-7, with D uncertain. Germline CDR1 is SNHLY and CDR2 is FYNNEI. Trimming took off 8 bases at V and 0 bases at J, with 14 bases between the two ends. This CDR3 contains 14 residues. This CDR3 reads CASQPLLTSYEQYF. The CDR3 DNA sequence: TGTGCCAGCCAACCCTTACTTACCTCCTACGAGCAGTACTTC.

The V gene is TRBV20-1, the J gene TRBJ2-5; tentatively, D is TRBD2 (6 bases). This CDR3 is 13 amino acids long. Germline V lookup: CDR1 DFQATT, CDR2 SNEGSKA (reference sequence). The ends were cut back, 3 bases at V and 11 bases at J, with 19 bases in the middle. The CDR3: CSASMDYYNEQYF. CDR3 nucleotides: TGCAGTGCTAGTATGGACTATTACAATGAGCAGTACTTC.

This clonotype was detected only a few times. This chain links TRBV6-5 with TRBJ2-6; 7 bases are shared with TRBD1. Germline CDR1 is MNHEY and CDR2 is SVGAGI. The CDR3 is made up of 19 amino acids. The junction had 12 bases not matched to a gene; V was cut back by 2 bases and J by 2 bases. DNA of the CDR3: TGTGCCAGCAGTTACGGGGAAGGGGGCTTGAAAGCTGGGGCCAACGTCCTGACTTTC. Its protein is CASSYGEGGLKAGANVLTF.

This clonotype was counted once. The J gene is TRBJ2-7, the V gene TRBV20-1; 8 bases match TRBD1. The germline V gene encodes CDR1 DFQATT and CDR2 SNEGSKA (reference sequence). V lost 6 bases, J lost 7 bases, and 11 bases stayed unmatched. This CDR3 has 13 residues. DNA of the CDR3: TGCAGTGCGTTCAGGACAGGGAGGAATGAGCAGTACTTC. Protein: CSAFRTGRNEQYF.

Ten or more counts support this clonotype. The rearrangement joins TRBV20-1 to TRBJ2-1, with D possibly matching TRBD1 (5 bases). Germline values: CDR1 DFQATT, CDR2 SNEGSKA (reference sequence). There are 14 residues in the CDR3. Trimming stripped 0 bases from V and 0 bases from J, with 6 bases between. The CDR3 sequence is CSARDRGSYNEQFF. Written as DNA, the CDR3 is TGCAGTGCTAGAGATAGGGGCTCCTACAATGAGCAGTTCTTC.

Details on this clonotype: A read error may account for a junction end that differs from germline. The chain uses TRBV27 and TRBJ1-2; D unclear. CDR3 length equals 13 residues. The V gene's germline CDR1 is MNHEY and CDR2 SMNVEV (reference sequence). The CDR3 region is CVSSLSHNYGYTF. CDR3 sequence (DNA): TGTGTCAGCAGTTTATCACACAACTATGGCTACACCTTC.

The J gene is TRBJ1-1, the V gene TRBV25-1, with D possibly matching TRBD1 (5 bases). Trimming removed 6 bases at V and 3 bases at J, with 17 bases between. This CDR3 comprises 15 residues. Germline V gene data show CDR1 as MGHDK and CDR2 as SYGVNS. The CDR3 reads CASRRLGGRDTEAFF. The CDR3 DNA follows: TGTGCCAGCAGGCGATTGGGGGGGAGAGACACTGAAGCTTTCTTT. Based on the CDR3 plus reference TRBV25-1 and TRBJ1-1, the full variable domain is EADIYQTPRYLVIGTGKKITLECSQTMGHDKMYWYQQDPGMELHLIHYSYGVNSTEKGDLSSESTVSRIRTEHFPLTLESARPSHTSQYLCASRRLGGRDTEAFFGQGTRLTVV.

This clonotype has ten or more counts. The chain combines TRBV6-5 with TRBJ2-1, with 8 bases that match TRBD1. Losses at the gene ends were 2 bases for V and 10 bases for J; bases not matched to a gene: 10. The CDR3 has 15 amino acids. CDR1 MNHEY and CDR2 SVGAGI come from the germline V gene. CDR3 in DNA: TGTGCCAGCAGTTACGAACAGGGGGGCAGGGAGGAGCAGTTCTTC. Residues: CASSYEQGGREEQFF.

The chain combines TRBV5-5 with TRBJ2-3, with no clear D. Germline V gives CDR1 SGHKS, CDR2 YYEKEE (reference sequence). V gave up 1 base and J gave up 6 bases, with 15 bases separating them. This CDR3 has 15 residues. The CDR3 loop reads CASSLLSWVRDTQYF. CDR3 nucleotide sequence: TGTGCCAGCAGCTTGTTATCGTGGGTCAGGGATACGCAGTATTTT.

In its sample, this clonotype was seen a few times. V usage is TRBV27 and J usage is TRBJ2-5; 9 bases fit TRBD1. V was pared by 7 bases and J by 4 bases, with 10 bases of the junction left unmatched. In germline, CDR1 is MNHEY, CDR2 SMNVEV (reference sequence). This CDR3 has 15 residues. In DNA, the CDR3 is TGTGCCAGCAAGGGGACAGGGCATGGTACAGAGACCCAGTACTTC. It codes for CASKGTGHGTETQYF.

This clonotype was observed a handful of times. The chain couples TRBV29-1 to TRBJ1-1; 9 bases are shared with TRBD1. Germline V gives CDR1 SQVTM, CDR2 ANQGSEA. V shed 8 bases, J shed 4 bases, and the junction held 11 bases outside the gene matches. CDR3 length: 14 residues. The CDR3 DNA reads as TGCAGCTTTAGACAGGGGGTCGGTAGCACTGAAGCTTTCTTT. It translates to CSFRQGVGSTEAFF.

This chain joins TRBV12-3 or TRBV12-4 and TRBJ1-3, with unresolved D. The V and J ends lost 3 bases and 0 bases respectively, with 6 bases between them. The length of the CDR3 is 14 residues. DNA for the CDR3: TGTGCCAGCAGTTTGTCAGGCTCTGGAAACACCATATATTTT. This sequence encodes CASSLSGSGNTIYF.

With respect to this clonotype: This sequence may be a read error, since a much larger clone differs from it by one base. The V call is TRBV10-3, the J call TRBJ2-3; D call uncertain. V was pared by 10 bases and J by 4 bases, with 12 bases between. The CDR3 sequence is 12 residues long. Germline V gene sequence: CDR1 ENHRY, CDR2 SYGVKD. CDR3 in amino acids: CATGDGSDTQYF. The CDR3 DNA follows: TGTGCCACCGGAGACGGGTCAGATACGCAGTATTTT.

Details on this clonotype: Sequence at one end of the junction differs from germline and may be a read error. The CDR3 region is CASSTRGRKGSTDAQYF. The CDR3, as DNA: TGTGCCAGCAGTACCCGGGGCAGGAAGGGATCCACAGATGCGCAGTATTTT. This chain uses TRBV28 with TRBJ2-3, with D possibly being TRBD1 or TRBD2 (5 bases each). Per germline, CDR1 MDHEN and CDR2 SYDVKM. The CDR3 is 17 residues long.

The chain links TRBV5-5 to TRBJ2-7; D perhaps matches TRBD2 (5 bases). The CDR3 loop spans 14 amino acids. Trimming took off 1 base at V and 4 bases at J, with 12 bases between the two ends. Germline V lookup: CDR1 SGHKS, CDR2 YYEKEE (reference sequence). CDR3 coding DNA: TGTGCCAGCAGCTTGAGCGGTAACATATACGAGCAGTACTTC. Translating it yields CASSLSGNIYEQYF. Full variable domain (rest looked up from reference TRBV5-5 and TRBJ2-7): DAGVTQSPTHLIKTRGQQVTLRCSPISGHKSVSWYQQVLGQGPQFIFQYYEKEERGRGNFPDRFSARQFPNYSSELNVNALLLGDSALYLCASSLSGNIYEQYFGPGTRLTVT.